Given below is one T cell receptor beta chain in context. Data came from immunoSEQ multiplex PCR; TCRdb stores just in-frame clones and leaves some out. Among roughly 250,000 clones listed, approximately 81% were seen once. This record comes from a study of blood T cell repertoires in COVID-19. Germline V gives CDR1 SSHAT, CDR2 FNYEAQ (reference sequence). V dropped 5 bases and J dropped 3; count of bases not matched to a gene: 4. The CDR3 consists of 15 residues. The specimen sequenced was peripheral blood. This chain links TRBV7-7 with TRBJ2-1, with 10 bases lining up with TRBD1. This sequence originates from a woman aged 55-69 years with active or convalescent COVID-19. The CDR3 sequence is CASSLRTGGYNEQFF. In DNA, the CDR3 is TGTGCCAGCAGCCTCCGGACAGGGGGCTACAATGAGCAGTTCTTC.